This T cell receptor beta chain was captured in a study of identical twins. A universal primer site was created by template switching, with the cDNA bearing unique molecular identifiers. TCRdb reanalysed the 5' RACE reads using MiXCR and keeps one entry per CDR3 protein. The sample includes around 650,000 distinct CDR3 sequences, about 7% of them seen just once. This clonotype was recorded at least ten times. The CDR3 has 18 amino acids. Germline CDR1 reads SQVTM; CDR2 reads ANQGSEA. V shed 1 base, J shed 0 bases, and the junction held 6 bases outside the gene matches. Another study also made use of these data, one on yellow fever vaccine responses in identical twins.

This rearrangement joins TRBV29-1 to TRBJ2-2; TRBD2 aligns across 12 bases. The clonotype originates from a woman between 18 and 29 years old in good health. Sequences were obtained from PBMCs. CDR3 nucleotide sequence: TGCAGCGTTGAAGCCTTCCTAGCGGGAGGGTCGAACACCGGGGAGCTGTTTTTT. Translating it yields CSVEAFLAGGSNTGELFF.